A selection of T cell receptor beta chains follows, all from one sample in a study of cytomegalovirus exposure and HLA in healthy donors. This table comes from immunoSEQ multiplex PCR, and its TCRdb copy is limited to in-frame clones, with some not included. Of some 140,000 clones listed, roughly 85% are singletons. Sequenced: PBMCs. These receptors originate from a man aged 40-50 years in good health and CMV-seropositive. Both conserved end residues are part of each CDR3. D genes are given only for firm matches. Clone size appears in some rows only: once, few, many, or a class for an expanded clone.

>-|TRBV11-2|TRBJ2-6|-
TGTGCCAGCAGCTTCCCGACAGCTGGGGCCAACGTCCTGACTTTC
CASSFPTAGANVLTF
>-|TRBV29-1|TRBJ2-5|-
TGCAGCGTTCTCCGGGGCCAAGAGACCCAGTACTTC
CSVLRGQETQYF
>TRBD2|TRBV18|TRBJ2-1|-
TGTGCCAGCTCAACACTAGCGGGAGGGTCTTGGAATGAGCAGTTCTTC
CASSTLAGGSWNEQFF
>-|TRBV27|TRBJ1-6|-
TGTGCCAGCAGTCGGCAGGGGCATAATTCACCCCTCCACTTT
CASSRQGHNSPLHF
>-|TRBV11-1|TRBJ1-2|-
TGTGCCAGCAGCCTACAAGAGGCCACTAACTATGGCTACACCTTC
CASSLQEATNYGYTF
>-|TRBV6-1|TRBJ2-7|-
TGTGCCAGCAGTGGGGGGGACAGTCCTTACGAGCAGTACTTC
CASSGGDSPYEQYF
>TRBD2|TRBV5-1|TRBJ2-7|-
TGCGCCAGCAGCGACGGACTAGCGGCCCGGGGGGGCGAGCAGTACTTC
CASSDGLAARGGEQYF
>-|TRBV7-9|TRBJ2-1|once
TGTGCCAGCCTCCACGGGGGAGTGGGTGAGCAGTTCTTC
CASLHGGVGEQFF
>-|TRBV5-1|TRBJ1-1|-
TGCGCCAGCAGGCCTACAGTGAACACTGAAGCTTTCTTT
CASRPTVNTEAFF
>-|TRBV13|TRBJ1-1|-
TGTGCCAGCAGCTTAGTACAGAACACTGAAGCTTTCTTT
CASSLVQNTEAFF
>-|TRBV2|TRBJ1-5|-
TGTGCCAGCAAAAGGGAACAGGAAGGGAATAGCAATCAGCCCCAGCATTTT
CASKREQEGNSNQPQHF
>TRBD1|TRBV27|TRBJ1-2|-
TGTGCCAGCACCCCGGGAGGGGGCGCAGGCTACACCTTC
CASTPGGGAGYTF
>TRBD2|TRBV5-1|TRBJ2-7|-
TGCGCCAGCAGCTATAGCGGGAAGTTCGTCAACGAGCAGTACTTC
CASSYSGKFVNEQYF
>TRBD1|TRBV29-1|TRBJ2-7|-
TGCAGCGCCCAGACAGGGGCGGGCGAGCAGTACTTC
CSAQTGAGEQYF
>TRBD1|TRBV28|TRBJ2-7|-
TGTGCCAGCAGTTTTCGGACAGGGATATACGAGCAGTACTTC
CASSFRTGIYEQYF
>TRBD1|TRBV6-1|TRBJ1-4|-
TGTGCCAGCAGTGAAGACAGGGGGCGTCGAGAAAAACTGTTTTTT
CASSEDRGRREKLFF
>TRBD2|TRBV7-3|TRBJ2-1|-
TGTGCCAGCAGCCCGGGACTAGCTTCCTACAATGAGCAGTTCTTC
CASSPGLASYNEQFF
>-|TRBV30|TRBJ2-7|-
TGTGCCTGGAGTGTAGCAGGATCGGCCTACGAGCAGTACTTC
CAWSVAGSAYEQYF
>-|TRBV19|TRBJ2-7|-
TGTGCCAGTAGTATAGTTCGGGGAGGCTACGAGCAGTACTTC
CASSIVRGGYEQYF
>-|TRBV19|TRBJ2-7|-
TGTGCCAGTAGTCCCTCCCCGGTTGCCGAGCAGTACTTC
CASSPSPVAEQYF
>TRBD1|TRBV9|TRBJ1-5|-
TGTGCCAGCAGCGAGCGTCCCGGGACAGATAGCAATCAGCCCCAGCATTTT
CASSERPGTDSNQPQHF
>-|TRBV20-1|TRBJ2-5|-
TGCAGTGCCCAGATCCAAGAGACCCAGTACTTC
CSAQIQETQYF
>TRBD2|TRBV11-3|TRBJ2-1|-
TGTGCCAGCAGCTCGACTAGCGGGAGGGCCCTCAATGAGCAGTTCTTC
CASSSTSGRALNEQFF
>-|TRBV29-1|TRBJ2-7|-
TGCAGCGTTGTAACCCCGAGCTCCTACGAGCAGTACTTC
CSVVTPSSYEQYF
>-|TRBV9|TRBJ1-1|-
TGTGCCAGCAGCGTAGCTTCCCGCGAAGTGGACACACGGTCCACTGAAGCTTTCTTT
CASSVASREVDTRSTEAFF
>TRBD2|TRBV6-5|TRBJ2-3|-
TGTGCCAGCACTAGCGGGTACACAGATACGCAGTATTTT
CASTSGYTDTQYF
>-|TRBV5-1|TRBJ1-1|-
TGCGCCAGCAGCGGGGCGATTGAAGCTTTCTTT
CASSGAIEAFF
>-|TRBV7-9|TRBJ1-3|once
TGTGCCAGCAGCCTGGACAGAGCTTCATCTGGAAACACCATATATTTT
CASSLDRASSGNTIYF
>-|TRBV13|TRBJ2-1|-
TGTGCCAGCAGCCTGGGGGACTTTCTGACTCGCTCCTACAATGAGCAGTTCTTC
CASSLGDFLTRSYNEQFF
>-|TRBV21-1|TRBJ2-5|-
TGTGCCAGCAGCGACCCGGGACAGCCCCGCGAGACCCAGTACTTC
CASSDPGQPRETQYF
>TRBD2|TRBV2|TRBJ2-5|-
TGTGCCAGCAGTGGTAGCGGGAAAGAGACCCAGTACTTC
CASSGSGKETQYF
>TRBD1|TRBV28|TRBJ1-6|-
TGTGCCAGCAGTTTACCCGTCCAGGGGGATAATTCACCCCTCCACTTT
CASSLPVQGDNSPLHF
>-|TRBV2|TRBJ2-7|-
TGTGCCAGCCACTTGGTCAGGGCGGGAGAGCAGTACTTC
CASHLVRAGEQYF
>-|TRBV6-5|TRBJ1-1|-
TGTGCCAGCAGCCCCGGGGGAAGGATGAGCACTGAAGCTTTCTTT
CASSPGGRMSTEAFF
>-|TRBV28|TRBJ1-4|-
TGTGCCAGCAGCCAACTCCAGGGTCGCACTAATGAAAAACTGTTTTTT
CASSQLQGRTNEKLFF
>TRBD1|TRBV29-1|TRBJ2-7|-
TGCAGCGTCATGGGACAGGGGTTGAACTACGAGCAGTACTTC
CSVMGQGLNYEQYF
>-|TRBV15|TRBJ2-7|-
TGTGCCACCAGCAGAGAACAGGGATCGTACGAGCAGTACTTC
CATSREQGSYEQYF